The 9 T cell receptor beta chains reported below all come from one sample, sequenced in a study of blood T cell repertoires in COVID-19. TCRdb's table, derived via immunoSEQ multiplex PCR, lists solely in-frame clones and lacks some. The data contain approximately 210,000 clones, less than 90% of them singletons. The material sequenced was peripheral blood. Every receptor here comes from a man in his 70s with acute or convalescent COVID-19.

The rearrangement joins TRBV4-1 to TRBJ2-7; 7 positions agree with TRBD2. The CDR3 runs 15 residues. The germline gives CDR1 MGHRA, CDR2 YSYEKL. V dropped 2 bases and J dropped 2; count of bases not matched to a gene: 6. The CDR3 loop is CASSQSSGVAYEQYF. CDR3 coding DNA: TGCGCCAGCAGCCAATCCAGCGGGGTTGCCTACGAGCAGTACTTC.

The V gene is TRBV12-3 or TRBV12-4, the J gene TRBJ2-5; D is uncertain. The ends were cut back, 5 bases at V and 1 base at J, with 8 bases in the middle. The CDR3 spans 13 residues. This CDR3 reads CASSRLVQETQYF. The CDR3 bases are TGTGCCAGCAGTCGACTGGTCCAAGAGACCCAGTACTTC.

This chain connects TRBV2 to TRBJ2-2; TRBD1 matches 10 bases. This CDR3 comprises 14 residues. The germline gives CDR1 SNHLY, CDR2 FYNNEI. V lost 6 bases and J lost 7; bases outside the gene matches: 5. Here the CDR3 reads CASRGQGFGGELFF. The DNA of the CDR3 is TGTGCCAGCAGGGGACAGGGGTTTGGCGGGGAGCTGTTTTTT.

The CDR3 loop is CASSFLHEQFF. As DNA, the CDR3 is TGTGCCAGCAGCTTCCTACATGAGCAGTTCTTC. This chain uses TRBV12-3 or TRBV12-4 with TRBJ2-1; D not resolved. This CDR3 region has 11 residues. V was cut by 6 bases and J by 8 bases, with 8 bases left in between.

The CDR3 nucleotides read TGTGCCAGCAGTTTACGGGGACTGATTCGTGGGGCCAACGTCCTGACTTTC. Its translation is CASSLRGLIRGANVLTF. The chain employs TRBV28 and TRBJ2-6; tentatively, D is TRBD2 (6 bases). Trimming removed 2 bases from V and 3 bases from J, with 14 bases in between. Germline V CDR1 and CDR2: MDHEN, SYDVKM. This CDR3 spans 17 amino acids.

The chain is built from TRBV27 and TRBJ2-3, with TRBD2 identical over 11 bases. The trim removed 3 bases at V and 4 bases at J, leaving 6 bases unmatched. Germline V gene sequence: CDR1 MNHEY, CDR2 SMNVEV (reference sequence). The CDR3 is made up of 16 amino acids. CDR3 protein: CASSFSTSGTSDTQYF. The CDR3 bases are TGTGCCAGCAGTTTTTCGACTAGCGGGACATCAGATACGCAGTATTTT.

V and J are TRBV18 and TRBJ2-7, with 9 bases that match TRBD1. Germline CDR1 and CDR2: KGHSH and LQKENI. The CDR3 is 15 residues long. The J segment lost 4 bases and the V segment lost 3 bases, leaving 7 bases of the junction unmatched. CDR3 bases: TGTGCCAGCTCACCCCTCGGGACAGGGAAGTACGAGCAGTACTTC. It codes for CASSPLGTGKYEQYF. Full variable domain (outside the CDR3, taken from reference TRBV18 and TRBJ2-7): NAGVMQNPRHLVRRRGQEARLRCSPMKGHSHVYWYRQLPEEGLKFMVYLQKENIIDESGMPKERFSAEFPKEGPSILRIQQVVRGDSAAYFCASSPLGTGKYEQYFGPGTRLTVT.

The chain recombines TRBV5-4 with TRBJ2-1; 7 bases match TRBD1. In germline, CDR1 is SGHNT, CDR2 YYREEE (reference sequence). The CDR3 runs to 16 residues. J was trimmed by 1 base and V by 4 bases; bases with no gene match: 8. CDR3 nucleotides: TGTGCCAGCAGCCCCCGGGGCAGGGGGTCCTACAATGAGCAGTTCTTC. Translating it yields CASSPRGRGSYNEQFF. Supplemented by reference TRBV5-4 and TRBJ2-1, the full variable domain reads ETGVTQSPTHLIKTRGQQVTLRCSSQSGHNTVSWYQQALGQGPQFIFQYYREEENGRGNFPPRFSGLQFPNYSSELNVNALELDDSALYLCASSPRGRGSYNEQFFGPGTRLTVL.

This chain connects TRBV2 to TRBJ1-2; 7 bases agree with TRBD1. The CDR3 contains 17 residues. V lost 3 bases, J lost 4 bases, and 14 bases stayed unmatched. Germline CDR1 SNHLY, CDR2 FYNNEI. The CDR3 nucleotides are TGTGCCAGCAGTGATCGGGATTGGAGGGGGCGCCCCTATGGCTACACCTTC. As protein: CASSDRDWRGRPYGYTF.